A single T cell receptor (beta chain) is shown here with its context. These data come from a study of blood T cell repertoires in COVID-19. The wider study: Sites in the United States, Italy and Spain provided acute and convalescent COVID-19 samples. Sources were T cells, B-cell-depleted T cells, or PBMCs; the material itself was cDNA or gDNA.

In the original analysis: Quantification of nucleated cells was approximated via reference gene primer amplification. Measured with immunoSEQ multiplex PCR; TCRdb has only the in-frame clones, and not every one. The V and J calls and clone size come from that table; D and trimming were worked out from the DNA. This table holds more than 85,000 clones, approximately 80% found once. In germline, CDR1 is SGHVS, CDR2 FNYEAQ. The CDR3 loop spans 16 amino acids. The J segment lost 4 bases and the V segment lost 1 base, leaving 5 bases of the junction unmatched. The rearrangement uses TRBV7-6 and TRBJ2-5, with 11 bases that match TRBD2. The sample comprised peripheral blood. The source of this sequence is a woman aged 55-70 years with acute or convalescent COVID-19. The DNA of the CDR3 is TGTGCCAGCAGCTTAGATGCTAGCGGGGGGTCAGAGACCCAGTACTTC. Its translation is CASSLDASGGSETQYF.